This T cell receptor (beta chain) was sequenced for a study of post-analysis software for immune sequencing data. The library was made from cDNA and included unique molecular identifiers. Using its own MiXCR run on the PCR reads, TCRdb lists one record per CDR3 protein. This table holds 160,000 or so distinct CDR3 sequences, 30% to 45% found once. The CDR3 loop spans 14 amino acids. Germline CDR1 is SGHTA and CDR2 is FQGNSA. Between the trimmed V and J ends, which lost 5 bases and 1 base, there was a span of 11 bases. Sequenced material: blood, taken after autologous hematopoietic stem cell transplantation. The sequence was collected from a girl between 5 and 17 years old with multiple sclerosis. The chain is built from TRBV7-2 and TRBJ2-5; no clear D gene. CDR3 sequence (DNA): TGTGCCAGCAGCCCCCGACGGGTCCAAGAGACCCAGTACTTC. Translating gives CASSPRRVQETQYF.